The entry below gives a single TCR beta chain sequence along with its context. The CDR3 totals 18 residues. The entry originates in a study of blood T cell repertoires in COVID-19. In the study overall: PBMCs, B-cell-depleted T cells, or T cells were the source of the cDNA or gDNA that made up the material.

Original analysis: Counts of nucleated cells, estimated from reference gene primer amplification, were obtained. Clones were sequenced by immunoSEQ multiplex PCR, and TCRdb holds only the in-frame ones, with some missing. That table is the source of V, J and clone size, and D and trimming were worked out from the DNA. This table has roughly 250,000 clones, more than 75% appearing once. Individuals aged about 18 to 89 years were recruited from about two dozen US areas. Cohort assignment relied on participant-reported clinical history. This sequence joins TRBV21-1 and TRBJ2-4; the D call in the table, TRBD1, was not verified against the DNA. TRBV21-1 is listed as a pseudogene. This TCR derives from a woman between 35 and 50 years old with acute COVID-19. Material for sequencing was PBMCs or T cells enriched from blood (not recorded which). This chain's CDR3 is CASSKDNESGMAKNIQYF. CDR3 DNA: TGTGCCAGCAGCAAAGATAACGAGTCAGGGATGGCCAAAAACATTCAGTACTTC.